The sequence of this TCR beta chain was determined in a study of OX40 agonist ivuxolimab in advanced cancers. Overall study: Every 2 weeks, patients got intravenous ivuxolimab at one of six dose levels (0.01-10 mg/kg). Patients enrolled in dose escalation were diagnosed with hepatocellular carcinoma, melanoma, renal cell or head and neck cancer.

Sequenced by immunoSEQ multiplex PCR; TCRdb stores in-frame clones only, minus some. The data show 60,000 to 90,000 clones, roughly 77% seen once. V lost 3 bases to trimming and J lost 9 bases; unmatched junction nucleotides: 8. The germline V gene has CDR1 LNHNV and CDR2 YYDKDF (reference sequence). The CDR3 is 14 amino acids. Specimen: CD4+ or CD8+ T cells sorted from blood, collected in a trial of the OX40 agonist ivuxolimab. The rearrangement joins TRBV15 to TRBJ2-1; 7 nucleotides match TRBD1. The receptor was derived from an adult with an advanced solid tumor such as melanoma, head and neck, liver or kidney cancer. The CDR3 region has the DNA TGTGCCACCAGCAGGGGACAGCAAGGGGGTGAGCAGTTCTTC. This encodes CATSRGQQGGEQFF.